This T cell receptor beta chain emerged from a study of T-cell reconstitution after alpha-beta-depleted transplantation in children. Germline V CDR1 and CDR2: SQVTM, ANQGSEA. This CDR3 is 13 amino acids long. This clonotype was seen at least ten times. The TCRbeta library incorporated unique molecular identifiers. TCRdb re-called the PCR reads through MiXCR, storing one row per CDR3 protein. The table has about 490,000 distinct CDR3 sequences, over 9.5% seen once; the top ten hold approximately 2%. The clonotype comes from a child aged 2-15 years with inherited bone marrow failure, due to receive a stem cell transplant. The sequences come from PBMCs, collected before TCRalphabeta/CD19-depleted stem cell transplant. The chain is built from TRBV29-1 and TRBJ2-1; 9 nucleotides agree with TRBD1. CDR3 in DNA: TGCAGGAAAAGACAGGGGGTAGAGTATGAGCAGTTCTTC. Translated, it gives CRKRQGVEYEQFF.